These T cell receptor beta chains were read from a single sample in a study of T-cell reconstitution after alpha-beta-depleted transplantation in children. TCRdb passed the PCR reads through MiXCR, listing each CDR3 protein once. The table has fewer than 750,000 distinct CDR3 sequences, 23% seen once; the top ten hold 14%. This specimen was PBMCs, mostly from graft donor cells, taken 360 days after TCRalphabeta/CD19-depleted stem cell transplant. Source of these receptors: a boy in the first two years of life who had a stem cell transplant for acute myeloid leukemia, so the T cells may come from the graft donor. The CDR3 runs from the conserved cysteine through the conserved F or W. The D gene is left open where the match is weak. Only part of the rows carry a size: once, few, many, or a class if the clone is expanded.

v_call	clone_size	d_call	j_call	cdr3_nt	cdr3_aa
TRBV7-2	.	.	TRBJ1-4	TGTGCCAGCAAGAGGGTTGGGAATGAAAAACTGTTTTTT	CASKRVGNEKLFF
TRBV24-1	.	.	TRBJ2-2	TGTGCCACCAGTCCGGTCAATACCGGGGAGCTGTTTTTT	CATSPVNTGELFF
TRBV12-3/TRBV12-4	few	.	TRBJ1-5	TGTGCCAGCAGTTGGCCAGGGGAGCCCCAGCATTTT	CASSWPGEPQHF
TRBV29-1	many	.	TRBJ1-1	TGCAGCGTTGACCGGCAGGGCTCGAACACTGAAGCTTTCTTT	CSVDRQGSNTEAFF
TRBV15	once	.	TRBJ1-2	TGTGCCACCAGCACCGCCCTTCGCATAGAGGGTAACTATGGCTACACCTTC	CATSTALRIEGNYGYTF
TRBV7-9	few	TRBD1	TRBJ2-3	TGTGCCAGCAGCGGAGGGCCGGGACAGGGGGGCACAGATACGCAGTATTTT	CASSGGPGQGGTDTQYF
TRBV7-2	few	TRBD2	TRBJ2-3	TGTGCCAGCCGTGGACTAGCGGGGGCTAGCACAGATACGCAGTATTTT	CASRGLAGASTDTQYF
TRBV10-3	few	TRBD2	TRBJ2-7	TGTGCCATCAGTGGGGTAGCGGGGACCTCCTACGAGCAGTACTTC	CAISGVAGTSYEQYF
TRBV12-3/TRBV12-4	.	TRBD2	TRBJ2-1	TGTGCCAGCAGTTCCCCCGGGGGGGTAGCGGGGAGGTCGGGGGAGCAGTTCTTC	CASSSPGGVAGRSGEQFF
TRBV6-5	few	.	TRBJ2-7	TGTGCCAGCAGTTACTCGTGGGTCGGGGACGAGCAGTACTTC	CASSYSWVGDEQYF
TRBV7-9	.	.	TRBJ2-3	TGTGCCAGCAGCCGAGGACAAGCAGGAGATACGCAGTATTTT	CASSRGQAGDTQYF
TRBV12-5	few	TRBD2	TRBJ2-2	TGTGCTAGTGGTTCCGCACGGACTAGCGCTGACACCGGGGAGCTGTTTTTT	CASGSARTSADTGELFF
TRBV20-1	few	.	TRBJ1-4	TGCAGTGCTAGAGGGCAGAATGAAAAACTGTTTTTT	CSARGQNEKLFF
TRBV6-1	.	.	TRBJ1-1	TGTGCCAGCAGTGAATCTAACACTGAAGCTTTCTTT	CASSESNTEAFF
TRBV20-1	.	TRBD1	TRBJ2-7	TGCAGTGCTAGAGATTCATTACAGGGGCCTCCCTACGAGCAGTACTTC	CSARDSLQGPPYEQYF
TRBV20-1	few	.	TRBJ2-7	TGCAGTGCCGGAAGGGGGTTGATCCACGAGCAGTACTTC	CSAGRGLIHEQYF
TRBV7-2	few	.	TRBJ1-1	TGTGCCAGCAGCTCCACATCCCTCACCTCCAGGAGGAAGAACACTGAAGCTTTCTTT	CASSSTSLTSRRKNTEAFF
TRBV13	many	TRBD2	TRBJ2-1	TGTGCCAGCAGCCGGGGGGACAATGAGCAGTTCTTC	CASSRGDNEQFF
TRBV7-2	many	TRBD1	TRBJ2-7	TGTGCCAGCAGCTTAGTCGGACAGGGGACCTACGAGCAGTACTTC	CASSLVGQGTYEQYF
TRBV19	once	TRBD1	TRBJ2-5	TGTGCCAGTAGCAGATGGACAGGAAGCCAAGAGACCCAGTACTTC	CASSRWTGSQETQYF
TRBV5-1	.	.	TRBJ2-3	TGCGCCAGCAGCTTGGAATCTCGCCGGGACTCGTTTCCAGATACGCAGTATTTT	CASSLESRRDSFPDTQYF
TRBV7-9	few	.	TRBJ1-1	TGTGCCAGCAGCTTGGATTGGACTGAAGCTTTCTTT	CASSLDWTEAFF
TRBV30	.	.	TRBJ1-5	TGTGCCTGGAGTTCTCAGGGCAGGGAACGGCAGCCCCAGCATTTT	CAWSSQGRERQPQHF
TRBV13	few	TRBD2	TRBJ2-3	TGTGCCAGCAGCTCCCTGAGCGGGGGGGCCGATGGCACAGATACGCAGTATTTT	CASSSLSGGADGTDTQYF
TRBV11-1	.	.	TRBJ2-1	TGTGCCAGCAGCTTAGGGAGTCCGGTCGATGAGCAGTTCTTC	CASSLGSPVDEQFF
TRBV20-1	few	.	TRBJ2-1	TGCAGTGCTAGAGATTCGGGCAGGTCGAGCTCCTACAATGAGCAGTTCTTC	CSARDSGRSSSYNEQFF
TRBV7-2	few	TRBD1	TRBJ1-5	TGTGCCAGCAGTTGGGACAGGGACAATCAGCCCCAGCATTTT	CASSWDRDNQPQHF
TRBV20-1	.	.	TRBJ1-2	TGCAGTGCTAGCAGCACGAACTATGGCTACACCTTC	CSASSTNYGYTF
TRBV14	many	.	TRBJ1-1	TGTGCCAGCAGCCAAGATACGACCTCGAATGGGGGTGGCACTGAAGCTTTCTTT	CASSQDTTSNGGGTEAFF
TRBV7-6	.	TRBD1	TRBJ1-3	TGTGCCAGCAGTGGGACAGGGATCCCTGGAAACACCATATATTTT	CASSGTGIPGNTIYF
TRBV7-3	few	.	TRBJ2-5	TGTGCCAGCAGCATATACCGGGACCAAGAGACCCAGTACTTC	CASSIYRDQETQYF
TRBV29-1	many	.	TRBJ2-3	TGCAGCGTTGATTTACCCGGGACTCGATCCTTGTATACGCAGTATTTT	CSVDLPGTRSLYTQYF
TRBV20-1	.	TRBD2	TRBJ2-5	TGCAGTGCTCGCCGCAGCGGGGGGGGAGAGACCCAGTACTTC	CSARRSGGGETQYF
TRBV11-2	.	TRBD2	TRBJ2-5	TGTGCCAGCGACCCCTTCGGCCACCCTCTAGCGGGGGGGGTAAAGACCCAGTACTTC	CASDPFGHPLAGGVKTQYF
TRBV12-3/TRBV12-4	many	.	TRBJ2-2	TGTGCCAGCAGCCCCGGACGGATCGGGGAGCTGTTTTTT	CASSPGRIGELFF
TRBV9	.	TRBD1	TRBJ2-2	TGTGCCAGCAGCGGAAGGAGAACAGGGGGCGCCTCCGGGGAGCTGTTTTTT	CASSGRRTGGASGELFF
TRBV19	once	TRBD2	TRBJ2-1	TGTGCCAGTAGTATAGGACTAGCGGGGGGCCGAACCTACAATGAGCAGTTCTTC	CASSIGLAGGRTYNEQFF
TRBV7-2	.	.	TRBJ2-2	TGTGCCAGCAGCTACCCTACGGGGTGGAACACCGGGGAGCTGTTTTTT	CASSYPTGWNTGELFF
TRBV20-1	.	.	TRBJ1-1	TGCAGTGCTGAGCCTTTAGGTCGGACAGACACTGAAGCTTTCTTT	CSAEPLGRTDTEAFF
TRBV6-5	.	.	TRBJ2-2	TGTGCCAGCAGTTATTTGGGCAGGAACACCGGGGAGCTGTTTTTT	CASSYLGRNTGELFF
TRBV29-1	many	.	TRBJ1-2	TGCAGCGTTGAGCCGTATGGCTACACCTTC	CSVEPYGYTF
TRBV4-2	.	.	TRBJ1-5	TGTGCCAGCAGCCAAGATAATAGGGGGAACAATCAGCCCCAGCATTTT	CASSQDNRGNNQPQHF
TRBV12-3/TRBV12-4	.	TRBD1	TRBJ2-7	TGTGCCAGCAGTTTAGCGGGACAGCTCGAGCAGTACTTC	CASSLAGQLEQYF
TRBV7-8	few	.	TRBJ2-7	TGTGCCAGCAGCTTAGGAGGGGGGCAGGTCTCCTACGAGCAGTACTTC	CASSLGGGQVSYEQYF
TRBV28	.	TRBD1	TRBJ1-5	TGTGCCAGCAGTTCCTTCCTATTGGACAGGTCTAGCAATCAGCCCCAGCATTTT	CASSSFLLDRSSNQPQHF
TRBV20-1	.	TRBD1	TRBJ2-5	TGCAGTGCGAGGGGACAGGGGAGGCAAGAGACCCAGTACTTC	CSARGQGRQETQYF
TRBV12-3/TRBV12-4	many	.	TRBJ2-4	TGTGCCACTAAGGCCAGGAACATTCAGTACTTC	CATKARNIQYF
TRBV20-1	.	TRBD1	TRBJ2-7	TGCAGTGCTAGTCGCAGGGGACAGGGCTCCTACGAGCAGTACTTC	CSASRRGQGSYEQYF
TRBV20-1	few	TRBD2	TRBJ2-1	TGCAGTGCCCCACACCGGACTAGCGGGGGGGCCCCCTACAATGAGCAGTTCTTC	CSAPHRTSGGAPYNEQFF